Below are 18 T cell receptor beta chains sequenced from a single sample in a study of patients and donors after allogeneic stem cell transplantation. Each CDR3 protein is one row after TCRdb ran MiXCR on the RT-PCR reads. The table lists 50,000 to 60,000 distinct CDR3 sequences, 13% of them singletons, with around 33% in the top ten. The specimen was blood, either unsorted or a sorted T cell fraction (not recorded which). These receptors were obtained from a human donor who was either an allogeneic HSCT recipient or a stem cell or donor lymphocyte infusion donor (not recorded which). It is not recorded whose cells these are; they may come from a transplant donor.

The chain is built from TRBV20-1 and TRBJ2-7, with a tentative D call TRBD1 (6 bases). V was pared by 3 bases and J by 1 base, with 13 bases between. Germline V lookup: CDR1 DFQATT, CDR2 SNEGSKA (reference sequence). The CDR3 spans 14 residues. The CDR3 is CSARTGTLSYEQYF. CDR3 coding DNA: TGCAGTGCTAGGACCGGGACACTTTCCTACGAGCAGTACTTC.

This clonotype was recorded many times. CDR3 residues: CASSQGLLAGGPPEQYF. In DNA form, the CDR3 reads TGCGCCAGCAGCCAAGGGTTGCTAGCGGGAGGGCCGCCTGAGCAGTACTTC. The genes are TRBV4-1 and TRBJ2-7; TRBD2 matches at 12 bases. The length of the CDR3 is 17 residues. Trimming cost V 1 base and J 7 bases; bases outside gene matches: 11. The germline gives CDR1 MGHRA, CDR2 YSYEKL.

The chain links TRBV20-1 to TRBJ2-1, with a weak D call TRBD2 (6 bases). The CDR3 has 15 amino acids. In germline, CDR1 is DFQATT, CDR2 SNEGSKA (reference sequence). V was cut by 0 bases and J by 6 bases, with 15 bases left in between. The chain's CDR3 is CSARDQAVTSNEQFF. CDR3 nucleotide sequence: TGCAGTGCTAGAGATCAGGCCGTGACTAGCAATGAGCAGTTCTTC.

This sequence joins TRBV5-1 and TRBJ2-5, with no clear D. This CDR3 has 12 amino acids. CDR1 and CDR2 (germline): SGHRS, YFSETQ. The V and J ends lost 3 bases and 7 bases respectively, with 10 bases between them. The CDR3 is CASSYDMGTQYF. The CDR3 region has the DNA TGCGCCAGCAGCTACGACATGGGGACCCAGTACTTC.

In this sample, this clonotype turned up a few times. The chain uses TRBV10-3 and TRBJ2-7, with TRBD2 identical over 8 bases. The V segment lost 6 bases and the J segment 4 bases; nucleotides outside the gene matches: 5. Germline CDR1 reads ENHRY; CDR2 reads SYGVKD. The CDR3 spans 13 residues. CDR3 DNA: TGTGCCATCAGCCAGGGACTAGTGTACGAGCAGTACTTC. Amino acids: CAISQGLVYEQYF.

In its sample, this clonotype was seen many times. The gene calls are TRBV11-2 and TRBJ1-2; 7 nucleotides align to TRBD1. After removal of 5 bases from V and 8 bases from J, the junction contained 14 bases not matched to a gene. The germline CDR1 and CDR2 sequences are SGHAT and FQNNGV. The CDR3 is made up of 15 amino acids. The CDR3 region has the DNA TGTGCCAGCAGCCCCACGTTCGGGACAGAGGGCGGCTACACCTTC. This encodes CASSPTFGTEGGYTF.

V gene TRBV20-1 combines with J gene TRBJ2-3, with D possibly TRBD2 on 6 matching bases. V lost 3 bases and J lost 0, with 7 bases in between. The CDR3 extends over 13 amino acids. CDR1 is DFQATT, CDR2 SNEGSKA, per germline (reference sequence). CDR3 sequence: CSASGGSTDTQYF. CDR3 in DNA: TGCAGTGCTAGCGGGGGAAGCACAGATACGCAGTATTTT.

This chain's CDR3 is CASKGGSSYNEQFF. As DNA, the CDR3 is TGTGCCAGCAAGGGGGGCAGCTCCTACAATGAGCAGTTCTTC. This rearrangement joins TRBV6-5 to TRBJ2-1; perhaps D is TRBD1 or TRBD2 (6 bases each). Looked up from germline, CDR1 is MNHEY and CDR2 is SVGAGI. The CDR3 is 14 residues long. Between the trimmed V and J ends, which lost 7 bases and 0 bases, there was a span of 10 bases.

The chain couples TRBV4-2 to TRBJ2-3, with 7 positions matching TRBD1. There are 16 residues in the CDR3. With V trimmed by 1 base and J by 6 bases, 10 bases remained unmatched. Per the germline V gene, CDR1 is LGHNA and CDR2 is YNFKEQ. CDR3 region: CASSQVVGQLGDTQYF. The CDR3 DNA reads TGTGCCAGCAGCCAAGTAGTGGGACAGCTGGGGGATACGCAGTATTTT.

Regarding this clonotype: An end of the junction does not agree with germline; a read error may underlie this. V gene TRBV3-1 combines with J gene TRBJ1-3, with D unclear. Germline-derived CDR1 and CDR2 are LGHDT and YNNKEL (reference sequence). The CDR3 is made up of 15 amino acids. For the CDR3, the DNA is TGTGCCGGCAGCCAAGATCTCGCATCTGGAAACACCATATATTTT. It yields the protein CAGSQDLASGNTIYF.

This chain uses TRBV6-2 or TRBV6-3 with TRBJ2-7, with a possible D match to TRBD1 (5 bases). Trimming took 7 bases from V and 3 from J, leaving 16 bases between them. The V gene's germline CDR1 is MNHEY and CDR2 SVGEGT. There are 14 residues in the CDR3. The CDR3, as DNA: TGTGCCAGCACTACCCTGGACACCCACTACGAGCAGTACTTC. Translation gives CASTTLDTHYEQYF.

This clonotype was seen a handful of times. The rearrangement uses TRBV7-9 and TRBJ2-3; unclear D gene. The CDR3 contains 15 residues. CDR1 is SEHNR and CDR2 is FQNEAQ in the germline V gene (reference sequence). Trimming took off 5 bases at V and 1 base at J, with 13 bases between the two ends. Here the CDR3 DNA reads TGTGCCAGCAGCCAGCGTCTCGAGGGCACAGATACGCAGTATTTT. It encodes CASSQRLEGTDTQYF.

The sample holds a few counts of this clonotype. The gene calls are TRBV7-2 and TRBJ2-6; D uncertain. Trimming took off 6 bases at V and 2 bases at J, with 14 bases between the two ends. This CDR3 comprises 16 residues. The germline V gene encodes CDR1 SGHTA and CDR2 FQGNSA. The CDR3 protein is CASRAGNVPGANVLTF. In nucleotides, the CDR3 is TGTGCCAGCAGAGCTGGGAATGTACCTGGGGCCAACGTCCTGACTTTC.

In its sample, this clonotype was seen many times. V is TRBV12-3 or TRBV12-4 and J is TRBJ1-2; TRBD1 is a possible D gene (6 bases). The V gene lost 6 bases and the J gene lost 8 bases, with 22 bases spanning the gap. This CDR3 has 15 amino acids. CDR3 DNA sequence: TGTGCCAGCAGCTCTCTTGGAAGGGGGGATAAGGGCTACACCTTC. Amino acid sequence: CASSSLGRGDKGYTF.

This clonotype was counted ten times or more. The chain has TRBV15 and TRBJ1-5; the D is unclear. The CDR3 length is 14 residues. V shed 4 bases and J shed 2 bases, with 9 bases lying between them. Germline lookup yields CDR1 LNHNV and CDR2 YYDKDF (reference sequence). The CDR3 DNA follows: TGTGCCACCAGCACCCCGACCGGCAATCAGCCCCAGCATTTT. This gives the protein CATSTPTGNQPQHF.

The table lists this clonotype with many counts. V is TRBV18 and J is TRBJ2-1, with 12 bases fitting TRBD1. The CDR3 has 17 residues. CDR1 is KGHSH and CDR2 is LQKENI in the germline V gene. V was clipped by 0 bases and J by 4 bases; unmatched bases: 4. CDR3 amino acids: CASSPPRDRGPYNEQFF. The CDR3 DNA reads as TGTGCCAGCTCACCACCGAGGGACAGGGGGCCTTACAATGAGCAGTTCTTC.

This clonotype turned up a few times. The CDR3 is CASREAGQEQQFF. The CDR3 DNA reads TGCGCCAGCAGAGAAGCGGGGCAGGAACAACAGTTCTTC. The chain is built from TRBV5-1 and TRBJ2-1, with 7 bases fitting TRBD2. This CDR3 is built from 13 residues. Germline V gives CDR1 SGHRS, CDR2 YFSETQ. The trim removed 5 bases at V and 13 bases at J, leaving 12 bases unmatched.

This clonotype was seen a few times. V gene TRBV6-2 or TRBV6-3 combines with J gene TRBJ2-1; possible D gene TRBD2, 6 bases. The ends were cut back, 0 bases at V and 7 bases at J, with 19 bases in the middle. The CDR3 is 17 amino acids. CDR1 is MNHEY, CDR2 SVGEGT, per germline. CDR3 sequence (DNA): TGTGCCAGCAGTTACTCTTTACGGCTAGCGCTTAGTAATGAGCAGTTCTTC. This gives the protein CASSYSLRLALSNEQFF.